This entry lists 23 T cell receptor beta chains sequenced from one sample in a study of blood T cell repertoires in COVID-19. Assay: immunoSEQ multiplex PCR; the TCRdb copy retains only in-frame clones and omits some. In the table there are around 130,000 clones, about four fifths of which are singletons. Source material: peripheral blood. All receptors come from a human donor in a cohort sampled during active COVID-19.

CDR3 sequence reads: CASEGQMNTEAFF. In DNA, the CDR3 is TGTGCCAGCGAGGGACAGATGAACACTGAAGCTTTCTTT. The J gene is TRBJ1-1, the V gene TRBV6-6; 7 nucleotides line up with TRBD1. The CDR3 spans 13 residues. Germline lookup yields CDR1 MNHNY and CDR2 SVGAGI (reference sequence). The V and J ends lost 8 bases and 0 bases, in that order; junction bases with no gene match: 3.

This chain joins TRBV7-2 and TRBJ1-1; D unclear. V lost 3 bases to trimming and J lost 3 bases, with 8 bases between them. The CDR3 is 13 amino acids. CDR1 is SGHTA, CDR2 FQGNSA, per germline. CDR3 region: CASSFNPDTEAFF. Here the CDR3 DNA reads TGTGCCAGCAGCTTCAACCCGGACACTGAAGCTTTCTTT.

The chain has TRBV24-1 and TRBJ2-2; D might be TRBD1 (6 bases). With 4 bases removed from V and 6 bases from J, the gap between germline ends came to 14 bases. The CDR3 has 15 residues. CDR1 and CDR2 (germline): KGHDR, SFDVKD. The CDR3 DNA reads as TGTGCCACCAGTGAGAGCGTTAAGGGGGCCGGGGAGCTGTTTTTT. This gives the protein CATSESVKGAGELFF.

J is TRBJ2-5 and V is TRBV7-8; no reliable D call. CDR1 is SGHVS and CDR2 is FQNEAQ in the germline V gene. Trimming shortened V by 5 bases and J by 5 bases, and 12 bases separated the two germline ends. The CDR3 loop spans 13 amino acids. In DNA, the CDR3 is TGTGCCAGCAGCACGAGCGTCCGGGAGACCCAGTACTTC. It encodes CASSTSVRETQYF.

The chain recombines TRBV19 with TRBJ2-2; perhaps TRBD1 as D (5 bases). CDR3 length: 16 amino acids. V was cut by 3 bases and J by 3 bases, with 14 bases left in between. Per the germline V gene, CDR1 is LNHDA and CDR2 is SQIVND (reference sequence). The DNA of the CDR3 is TGTGCCAGTAGTATGGACCGTAGGGGTGACACCGGGGAGCTGTTTTTT. This gives the protein CASSMDRRGDTGELFF.

This clone was picked up one time. The V call is TRBV5-1, the J call TRBJ1-1, with 8 bases aligning to TRBD1. This CDR3 has 14 residues. Germline values: CDR1 SGHRS, CDR2 YFSETQ. V dropped 6 bases and J dropped 7; count of bases not matched to a gene: 11. Here the CDR3 reads CASTTNGGQGEAFF. CDR3 coding DNA: TGCGCCAGCACCACCAACGGCGGACAGGGTGAAGCTTTCTTT.

The genes are TRBV7-9 and TRBJ1-4, with D hard to call. V was cut by 5 bases and J by 6 bases, with 13 bases left in between. In germline, CDR1 is SEHNR, CDR2 FQNEAQ (reference sequence). CDR3 length: 14 amino acids. The CDR3 loop is CASSRWGGDEKLFF. The CDR3 coding sequence is TGTGCCAGCAGCCGCTGGGGAGGCGATGAAAAACTGTTTTTT.

The chain has TRBV5-1 and TRBJ1-4, with 9 bases lining up with TRBD1. Germline V gene lookup returns CDR1 SGHRS and CDR2 YFSETQ. The CDR3 contains 17 residues. The V segment lost 5 bases and the J segment 2 bases; nucleotides outside the gene matches: 10. The chain's CDR3 is CASSPGQGTSTNEKLFF. CDR3 nucleotides: TGCGCCAGCAGTCCCGGACAGGGGACATCCACTAATGAAAAACTGTTTTTT.

The chain carries TRBV9 and TRBJ1-3, with D possibly TRBD1 on 6 matching bases. The CDR3 runs 15 residues. Deletions cut 6 bases from V and 0 bases from J, with 13 bases between. Germline CDR1 and CDR2: SGDLS and YYNGEE. CDR3 region: CASTGGGISGNTIYF. For the CDR3, the DNA is TGTGCCAGCACCGGCGGGGGCATCTCTGGAAACACCATATATTTT.

In its sample, this clone was seen a few times. V and J are TRBV3-1 (or the pseudogene TRBV3-2) and TRBJ1-1; 8 bases are a match to TRBD1. The CDR3 is 15 amino acids. Trimming removed 0 bases from V and 4 bases from J; junction bases left unmatched: 4. The V gene's germline CDR1 is LGHDT and CDR2 YNNKEL (reference sequence). CDR3: CASSQEAGQGTEAFF. In DNA form, the CDR3 reads TGTGCCAGCAGCCAAGAAGCCGGACAGGGCACTGAAGCTTTCTTT.

This clone appeared once. This chain links TRBV14 with TRBJ2-1, with TRBD2 identical over 12 bases. CDR1 and CDR2 (germline): SGHDN, FVKESK. With 5 bases clipped from V and 4 bases from J, the junction kept 3 bases outside the gene matches. The CDR3 consists of 15 residues. In DNA, the CDR3 is TGTGCCAGCAGCGAACTAGCGGGGGGATACAATGAGCAGTTCTTC. Protein sequence: CASSELAGGYNEQFF.

The chain combines TRBV19 with TRBJ2-5; D might be TRBD1 (6 bases). The V end was cut by 6 bases, the J end by 1 base, with 15 bases between. Germline V gene sequence: CDR1 LNHDA, CDR2 SQIVND (reference sequence). The CDR3 runs to 15 residues. The CDR3 nucleotides are TGTGCCAGTAGCACCAGGGGACGGAGCCAAGAGACCCAGTACTTC. It encodes CASSTRGRSQETQYF.

This chain uses TRBV30 with TRBJ2-1; D is possibly TRBD2 (5 bases). CDR1 is GTSNPN, CDR2 SVGIG, per germline (reference sequence). The CDR3 is made up of 15 amino acids. Trimming took off 0 bases at V and 3 bases at J, with 12 bases between the two ends. CDR3 DNA sequence: TGTGCCTGGAGTGTCCCCATCGGGGTCTACAATGAGCAGTTCTTC. It specifies CAWSVPIGVYNEQFF.

The chain couples TRBV14 to TRBJ2-3; D is ambiguous. Germline-derived CDR1 and CDR2 are SGHDN and FVKESK. Trimming pared 1 base from V and 3 bases from J, leaving 11 bases between. The CDR3 is made up of 15 amino acids. CDR3 region: CASSQARSRTDTQYF. CDR3 nucleotide sequence: TGTGCCAGCAGCCAAGCCCGGAGTAGAACAGATACGCAGTATTTT.

V gene TRBV5-5 combines with J gene TRBJ2-6; 7 bases fit TRBD2. The CDR3 is made up of 17 amino acids. J was trimmed by 2 bases and V by 6 bases; bases with no gene match: 11. Germline V gene lookup returns CDR1 SGHKS and CDR2 YYEKEE (reference sequence). The CDR3: CASTALRGVPGANVLTF. In nucleotides, the CDR3 is TGTGCCAGCACCGCCCTCCGGGGGGTGCCTGGGGCCAACGTCCTGACTTTC.

This chain connects TRBV5-1 to TRBJ1-1, with 9 bases aligning to TRBD1. The CDR3 is made up of 14 amino acids. Germline V gene sequence: CDR1 SGHRS, CDR2 YFSETQ. J lost 5 bases, V lost 7 bases, and 9 bases had no gene match. CDR3: CASLYGTGTTEAFF. CDR3 sequence (DNA): TGCGCCAGCCTTTACGGGACAGGGACAACTGAAGCTTTCTTT.

This chain connects TRBV11-2 to TRBJ2-1; tentative D call: TRBD1 (6 bases). Germline V gene lookup returns CDR1 SGHAT and CDR2 FQNNGV. There are 16 residues in the CDR3. Trimming shortened V by 4 bases and J by 8 bases, and 21 bases separated the two germline ends. This CDR3 reads CASSSRGAGVRDEQFF. CDR3 DNA sequence: TGTGCCAGCAGCTCAAGAGGGGCAGGGGTTAGGGATGAGCAGTTCTTC.

This clone has a single count. The V and J genes are TRBV10-2 and TRBJ1-2; D gene uncertain. Trimming pared 3 bases from V and 5 bases from J, leaving 4 bases between. The germline gives CDR1 WSHSY, CDR2 SAAADI. This CDR3 has 11 amino acids. DNA of the CDR3: TGCGCCAGCAGTGATCGGTATGGCTACACCTTC. This translates into CASSDRYGYTF.

The genes are TRBV7-8 and TRBJ2-2; 10 nucleotides match TRBD1. The junction had 9 bases not matched to a gene; V was cut back by 5 bases and J by 6 bases. The CDR3 extends over 16 amino acids. The germline V gene encodes CDR1 SGHVS and CDR2 FQNEAQ. CDR3 nucleotide sequence: TGTGCCAGCAGCATCCGCCCCGGGACAGGGGCCGGGGAGCTGTTTTTT. Translating it yields CASSIRPGTGAGELFF.

The chain uses TRBV27 and TRBJ2-7; 10 nucleotides line up with TRBD1. V shed 2 bases, J shed 5 bases, and the junction held 3 bases outside the gene matches. This CDR3 is 14 amino acids long. Germline CDR1 MNHEY, CDR2 SMNVEV (reference sequence). The CDR3 DNA sequence: TGTGCCAGCAGTTTAATCGGACAGGGGGACGAGCAGTACTTC. Protein product: CASSLIGQGDEQYF.

The J gene is TRBJ2-7, the V gene TRBV7-6, with 9 bases lining up with TRBD2. This CDR3 is built from 18 residues. V lost 1 base to trimming and J lost 6 bases; unmatched junction nucleotides: 16. From germline, CDR1 is SGHVS and CDR2 FNYEAQ. CDR3 nucleotide sequence: TGTGCCAGCAGCTTAGACTCGTCGTCGGGCGGGGGGGGCGGCGAGCAGTACTTC. Translated, it gives CASSLDSSSGGGGGEQYF.

The chain links TRBV2 to TRBJ2-1, with D maybe TRBD1 (6 bases). CDR3 length: 13 amino acids. Trimming removed 8 bases from V and 0 bases from J, with 8 bases in between. Germline values: CDR1 SNHLY, CDR2 FYNNEI. The CDR3 spells CASSDSSYNEQFF. The CDR3 nucleotides read TGTGCCAGCTCGGACAGCTCCTACAATGAGCAGTTCTTC.

The genes are TRBV6-1 and TRBJ1-6, with 7 nucleotides matching TRBD1. The germline V gene encodes CDR1 MNHNS and CDR2 SASEGT. V gave up 3 bases and J gave up 7 bases; unmatched junction bases: 6. The CDR3 loop spans 15 amino acids. The DNA of the CDR3 is TGTGCCAGCAGTGATCAGGGGGTCTACAATTCACCCCTCCACTTT. This translates into CASSDQGVYNSPLHF.